Detailed here is one T cell receptor (beta chain). Its specificity is not known. This CDR3 is 15 amino acids long. Germline V gene sequence: CDR1 MNHEY, CDR2 SMNVEV (reference sequence). V was pared by 3 bases and J by 5 bases, with 8 bases of the junction left unmatched. Use of 60 Vbeta and 13 Jbeta primers characterized the PCR. Authors' methods: Roughly 11 million of the 80 million or so unique TCR beta chains counted in a later analysis were shared. The repertoire was sequenced with immunoSEQ multiplex PCR; TCRdb's copy has only in-frame clones and lacks some. V and J calls and clone size are those listed in that table; D and trimming were worked out from the DNA. The sample shows under 150,000 clones, roughly four fifths of them seen only once. The sample comes from a study of cytomegalovirus exposure and HLA in healthy donors. Overall study findings and caveats: It was confirmed in vitro that a few of the CMV-associated chains were specific for CMV antigens.

Specimen: PBMCs. The chain employs TRBV27 and TRBJ2-5; 8 nucleotides agree with TRBD2. This sequence was found in a male donor in good health and CMV-seropositive. The CDR3 region has the DNA TGTGCCAGCAGTTTTTCGGGAGGGGTATGGGAGACCCAGTACTTC. Its translation: CASSFSGGVWETQYF.